These T cell receptor beta chains were read from a single sample in a study of identical twins. TCRdb reanalysed the 5' RACE reads using MiXCR and keeps one entry per CDR3 protein. The table records 600,000 to 800,000 distinct CDR3 sequences, around 20% of them present only once. The same sample was also studied in work on T cells expressing NK-cell markers.

The sequencing input was PBMCs. Receptors originate from a woman younger than 30 in good health. The CDR3 runs from the conserved cysteine through the conserved F or W. A D gene is named only where the DNA matches it firmly. A row's size may be missing; if present it is once, few, many or a size class.

V: TRBV27
size: -
D: TRBD2
J: TRBJ2-7
DNA: TGTGCCAGCAGTTTCTCTCCTACTAGCGGGAGTTACGAGCAGTACTTC
CDR3: CASSFSPTSGSYEQYF

V: TRBV12-3/TRBV12-4
size: few
D: TRBD2
J: TRBJ2-2
DNA: TGTGCCAGCGGACTAGCGGGAACGAACACCGGGGAGCTGTTTTTT
CDR3: CASGLAGTNTGELFF

V: TRBV5-6
size: many
D: -
J: TRBJ2-4
DNA: TGTGCCAGCAGCCCGCCGGGGCAACGGAACATTCAGTACTTC
CDR3: CASSPPGQRNIQYF

V: TRBV7-8
size: -
D: TRBD1
J: TRBJ1-1
DNA: TGTGCCAGCAGACGCTTAGGCCGGGACAGGGTGAACACTGAAGCTTTCTTT
CDR3: CASRRLGRDRVNTEAFF

V: TRBV20-1
size: -
D: -
J: TRBJ2-3
DNA: TGCAGTGCTGTCCCCGAGGGCAAGGGAGATACGCAGTATTTT
CDR3: CSAVPEGKGDTQYF

V: TRBV29-1
size: -
D: -
J: TRBJ1-1
DNA: TGCAGCGTTGATCGAGACGTTGGTAAAGCTTTCTTT
CDR3: CSVDRDVGKAFF

V: TRBV9
size: -
D: -
J: TRBJ2-7
DNA: TGTGCCAGCAGCAAGACGGGGAGCAGCGAGCAGTACTTC
CDR3: CASSKTGSSEQYF

V: TRBV20-1
size: -
D: TRBD2
J: TRBJ2-7
DNA: TGCAGTGCTAGAACCCAGGGACTAGCGGGAGGTCGCTCCTACGAGCAGTACTTC
CDR3: CSARTQGLAGGRSYEQYF

V: TRBV12-5
size: -
D: -
J: TRBJ1-2
DNA: TGTGCTAGTGGCTCCTCTGGGGCCGGCTATGGCTACACCTTC
CDR3: CASGSSGAGYGYTF

V: TRBV20-1
size: few
D: TRBD2
J: TRBJ2-1
DNA: TGCAGTGCAAACGCCGGGGCTAGCGGTTACAATGAGCAGTTCTTC
CDR3: CSANAGASGYNEQFF

V: TRBV7-9
size: -
D: -
J: TRBJ1-3
DNA: TGTGCCAGCAGCCGGCGTGGGTCCGGAAGAAACACCATATATTTT
CDR3: CASSRRGSGRNTIYF

V: TRBV12-3/TRBV12-4
size: many
D: TRBD1
J: TRBJ2-2
DNA: TGTGCCTGCTTGAGGGGGACAGCGAACACCGGGGAGCTGTTTTTT
CDR3: CACLRGTANTGELFF

V: TRBV7-2
size: -
D: TRBD2
J: TRBJ2-3
DNA: TGTGCCAGCACCTCGACTGGCGGGAGTAATACGCAGTATTTT
CDR3: CASTSTGGSNTQYF

V: TRBV10-2
size: few
D: TRBD2
J: TRBJ2-3
DNA: TGCGCCAGCAGTGAGTCCACTAGCGGGGGGGTGACAGATACGCAGTATTTT
CDR3: CASSESTSGGVTDTQYF

V: TRBV29-1
size: many
D: TRBD1
J: TRBJ1-3
DNA: TGCAGCGTAGGACAGGAAGGGGGCTCTGGAAACACCATATATTTT
CDR3: CSVGQEGGSGNTIYF

V: TRBV7-2
size: -
D: -
J: TRBJ2-7
DNA: TGTGCCAGCAGCTTAGTGCATACGGCGGGACCTTCCTACGAGCAGTACTTC
CDR3: CASSLVHTAGPSYEQYF

V: TRBV4-3
size: few
D: TRBD1
J: TRBJ2-7
DNA: TGCGCCAGCAGCCAAGCCCGACAGGGGGCTTACGAGCAGTACTTC
CDR3: CASSQARQGAYEQYF

V: TRBV20-1
size: -
D: -
J: TRBJ2-2
DNA: TGCAGTGCTAGAGATCCCCAGGGGATGGGGGAGCTGTTTTTT
CDR3: CSARDPQGMGELFF

V: TRBV20-1
size: few
D: TRBD1
J: TRBJ1-5
DNA: TGCAGTGCAGGGGGCAGGGGACAGCCCCAGCATTTT
CDR3: CSAGGRGQPQHF

V: TRBV5-1
size: -
D: -
J: TRBJ1-2
DNA: TGCGCCAGCAGCTTGGGGGGCGGGAACGGAGGCTACACCTTC
CDR3: CASSLGGGNGGYTF

V: TRBV18
size: -
D: -
J: TRBJ2-3
DNA: TGTGCCAGCTCACCATATTCGGGGCCCGATACGCAGTATTTT
CDR3: CASSPYSGPDTQYF

V: TRBV5-1
size: many
D: -
J: TRBJ2-1
DNA: TGCGCCAGCAGCGATGGACCCAATGAGCAGTTCTTC
CDR3: CASSDGPNEQFF

V: TRBV20-1
size: many
D: -
J: TRBJ2-7
DNA: TGCAGTGCTAGAGAGGGCTTCTACGAGCAGTACTTC
CDR3: CSAREGFYEQYF

V: TRBV10-2
size: -
D: TRBD2
J: TRBJ2-3
DNA: TGCGCCAGCAGTGAGTCGGGGACTAGCGGGAGAAGAGATACGCAGTATTTT
CDR3: CASSESGTSGRRDTQYF

V: TRBV20-1
size: many
D: -
J: TRBJ2-1
DNA: TGCAGTGCGAGGGGTAGCTACAATGAGCAGTTCTTC
CDR3: CSARGSYNEQFF

V: TRBV12-3/TRBV12-4
size: many
D: TRBD2
J: TRBJ2-1
DNA: TGTGCCAGCAGTTTTAGCGGGGGACTTAGCTCCTACAATGAGCAGTTCTTC
CDR3: CASSFSGGLSSYNEQFF

V: TRBV7-9
size: -
D: TRBD2
J: TRBJ2-1
DNA: TGTGCCAGCAGTTTAAGGACTAGCGGGGGAACCTACAATGAGCAGTTCTTC
CDR3: CASSLRTSGGTYNEQFF

V: TRBV9
size: many
D: TRBD1
J: TRBJ1-1
DNA: TGTGCCAGCAGCGTTAGCACAGGGGGCGGAACTGAAGCTTTCTTT
CDR3: CASSVSTGGGTEAFF

V: TRBV7-2
size: -
D: -
J: TRBJ2-2
DNA: TGTGCCAGCAGCTTAGTAGTGCAGACCGGGGAGCTGTTTTTT
CDR3: CASSLVVQTGELFF